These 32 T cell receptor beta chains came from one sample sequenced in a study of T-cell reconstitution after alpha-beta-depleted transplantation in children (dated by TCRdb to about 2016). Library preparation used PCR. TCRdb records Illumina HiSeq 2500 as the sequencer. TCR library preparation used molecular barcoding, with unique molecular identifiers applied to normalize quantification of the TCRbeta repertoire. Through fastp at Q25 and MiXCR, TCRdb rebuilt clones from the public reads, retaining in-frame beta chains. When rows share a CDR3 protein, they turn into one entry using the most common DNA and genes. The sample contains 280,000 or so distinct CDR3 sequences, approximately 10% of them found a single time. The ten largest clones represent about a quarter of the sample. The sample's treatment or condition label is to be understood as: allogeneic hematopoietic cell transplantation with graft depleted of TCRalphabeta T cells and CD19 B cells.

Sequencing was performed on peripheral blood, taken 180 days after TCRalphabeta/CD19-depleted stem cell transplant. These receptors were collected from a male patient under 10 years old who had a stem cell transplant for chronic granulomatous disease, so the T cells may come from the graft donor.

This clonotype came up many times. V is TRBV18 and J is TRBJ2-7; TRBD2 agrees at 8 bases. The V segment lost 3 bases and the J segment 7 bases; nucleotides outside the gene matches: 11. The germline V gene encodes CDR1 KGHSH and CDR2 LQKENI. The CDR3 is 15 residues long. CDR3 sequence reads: CASSPRGGRADEQYF. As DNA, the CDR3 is TGTGCCAGCTCACCCCGGGGGGGGAGAGCGGATGAGCAGTACTTC.

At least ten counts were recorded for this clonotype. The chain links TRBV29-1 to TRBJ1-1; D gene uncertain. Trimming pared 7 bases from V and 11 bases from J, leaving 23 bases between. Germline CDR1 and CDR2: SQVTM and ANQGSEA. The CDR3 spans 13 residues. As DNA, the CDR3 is TGCAGCGCCCCAGCCCGGGAGGGCTCGTTGGCTTTCTTT. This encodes CSAPAREGSLAFF.

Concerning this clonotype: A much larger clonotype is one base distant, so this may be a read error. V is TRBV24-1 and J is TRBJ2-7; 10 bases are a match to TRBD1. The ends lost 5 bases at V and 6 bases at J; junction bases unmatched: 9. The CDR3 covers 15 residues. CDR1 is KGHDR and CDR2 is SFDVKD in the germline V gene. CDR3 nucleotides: TGTGCCACCAGTGTCAAGACAGGGGGCTGCCCCGAGCAGTACTTC. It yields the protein CATSVKTGGCPEQYF.

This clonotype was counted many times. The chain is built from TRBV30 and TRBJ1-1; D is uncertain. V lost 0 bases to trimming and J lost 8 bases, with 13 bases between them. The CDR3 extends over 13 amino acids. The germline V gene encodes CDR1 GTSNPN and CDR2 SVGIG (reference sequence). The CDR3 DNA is TGTGCCTGGAGTGTTAATCGGGGTACGGAAGCTTTCTTT. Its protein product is CAWSVNRGTEAFF.

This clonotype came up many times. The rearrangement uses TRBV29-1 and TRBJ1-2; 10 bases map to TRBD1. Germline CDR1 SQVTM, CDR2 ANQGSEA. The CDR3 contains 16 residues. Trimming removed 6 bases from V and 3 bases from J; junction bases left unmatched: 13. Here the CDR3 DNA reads TGCAGCGTCCCCCGAGACAGGGGGCTTCTACACTATGGCTACACCTTC. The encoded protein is CSVPRDRGLLHYGYTF.

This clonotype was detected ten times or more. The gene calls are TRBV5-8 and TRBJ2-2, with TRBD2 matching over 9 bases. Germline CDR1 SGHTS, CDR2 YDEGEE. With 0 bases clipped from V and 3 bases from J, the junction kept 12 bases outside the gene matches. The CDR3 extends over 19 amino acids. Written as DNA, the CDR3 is TGTGCCAGCAGCTTGGATCCGGGGGGGCTAGCGGGGCACACCGGGGAGCTGTTTTTT. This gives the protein CASSLDPGGLAGHTGELFF.

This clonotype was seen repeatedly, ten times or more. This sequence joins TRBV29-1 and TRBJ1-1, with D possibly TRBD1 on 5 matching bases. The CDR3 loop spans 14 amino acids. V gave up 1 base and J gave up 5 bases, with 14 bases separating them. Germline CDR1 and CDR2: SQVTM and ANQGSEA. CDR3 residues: CSVEVVSGKTEAFF. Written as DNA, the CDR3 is TGCAGCGTTGAAGTGGTCTCAGGGAAGACTGAAGCTTTCTTT.

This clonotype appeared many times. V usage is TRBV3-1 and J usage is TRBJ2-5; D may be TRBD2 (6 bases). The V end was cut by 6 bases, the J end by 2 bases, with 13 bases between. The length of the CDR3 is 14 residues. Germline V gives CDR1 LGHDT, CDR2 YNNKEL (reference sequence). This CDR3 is CASRVRGRQETQYF. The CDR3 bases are TGTGCCAGCAGGGTCCGGGGGAGACAAGAGACCCAGTACTTC.

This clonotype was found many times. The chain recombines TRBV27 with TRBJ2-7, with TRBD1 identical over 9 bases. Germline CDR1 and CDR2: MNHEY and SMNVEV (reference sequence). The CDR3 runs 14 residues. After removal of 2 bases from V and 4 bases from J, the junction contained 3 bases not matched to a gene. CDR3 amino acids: CASSLGTGNYEQYF. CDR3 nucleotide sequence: TGTGCCAGCAGTTTAGGGACAGGGAATTACGAGCAGTACTTC.

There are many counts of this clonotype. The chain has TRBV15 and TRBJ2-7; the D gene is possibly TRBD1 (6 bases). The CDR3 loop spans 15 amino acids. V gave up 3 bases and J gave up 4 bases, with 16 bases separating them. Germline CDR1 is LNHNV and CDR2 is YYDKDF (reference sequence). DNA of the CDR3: TGTGCCACCAGCAGGGAGGTAACAGGGAAATACGAGCAGTACTTC. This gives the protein CATSREVTGKYEQYF.

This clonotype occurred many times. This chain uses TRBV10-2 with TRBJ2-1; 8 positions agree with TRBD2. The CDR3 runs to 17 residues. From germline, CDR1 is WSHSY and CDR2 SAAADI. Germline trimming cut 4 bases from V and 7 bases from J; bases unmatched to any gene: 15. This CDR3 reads CASSGTSSNRRWNEQFF. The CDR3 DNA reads TGCGCCAGCAGTGGGACTAGCTCAAACAGAAGGTGGAATGAGCAGTTCTTC.

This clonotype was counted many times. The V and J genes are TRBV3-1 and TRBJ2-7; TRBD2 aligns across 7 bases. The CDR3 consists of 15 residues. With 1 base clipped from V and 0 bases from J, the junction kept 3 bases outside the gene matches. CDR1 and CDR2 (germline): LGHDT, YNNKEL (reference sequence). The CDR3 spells CASSQAASGSYEQYF. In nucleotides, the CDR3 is TGTGCCAGCAGCCAAGCGGCTAGCGGCTCCTACGAGCAGTACTTC.

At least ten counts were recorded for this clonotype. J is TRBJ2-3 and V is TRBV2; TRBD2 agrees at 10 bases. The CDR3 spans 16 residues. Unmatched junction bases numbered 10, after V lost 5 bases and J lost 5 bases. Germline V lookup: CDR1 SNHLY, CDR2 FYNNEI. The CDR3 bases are TGTGCCAGCAGTTCTACTTCTAGCGGGGGAAAAGATACGCAGTATTTT. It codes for CASSSTSSGGKDTQYF. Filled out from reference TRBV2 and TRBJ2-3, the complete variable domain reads EPEVTQTPSHQVTQMGQEVILRCVPISNHLYFYWYRQILGQKVEFLVSFYNNEISEKSEIFDDQFSVERPDGSNFTLKIRSTKLEDSAMYFCASSSTSSGGKDTQYFGPGTRLTVL.

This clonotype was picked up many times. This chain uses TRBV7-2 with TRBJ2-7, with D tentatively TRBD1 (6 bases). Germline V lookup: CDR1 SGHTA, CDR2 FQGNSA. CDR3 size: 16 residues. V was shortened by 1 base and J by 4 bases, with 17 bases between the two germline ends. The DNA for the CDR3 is TGTGCCAGCAGCTTAGTAGGGGGTACTAGTGTGTACGAGCAGTACTTC. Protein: CASSLVGGTSVYEQYF.

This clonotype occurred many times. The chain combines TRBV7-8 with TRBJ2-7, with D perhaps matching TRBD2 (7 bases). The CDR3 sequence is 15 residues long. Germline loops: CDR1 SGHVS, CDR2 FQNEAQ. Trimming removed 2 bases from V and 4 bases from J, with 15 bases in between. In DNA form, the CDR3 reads TGTGCCAGCAGCTTACCGCGCGGGGGCCCATACGAGCAGTACTTC. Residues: CASSLPRGGPYEQYF.

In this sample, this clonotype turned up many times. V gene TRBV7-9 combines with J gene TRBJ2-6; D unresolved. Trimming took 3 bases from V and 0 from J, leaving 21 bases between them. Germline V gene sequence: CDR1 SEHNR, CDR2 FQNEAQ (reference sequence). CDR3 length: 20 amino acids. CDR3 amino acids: CASSFIPGSVRLSGANVLTF. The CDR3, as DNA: TGTGCCAGCAGCTTTATCCCGGGTTCCGTGCGCCTCTCTGGGGCCAACGTCCTGACTTTC.

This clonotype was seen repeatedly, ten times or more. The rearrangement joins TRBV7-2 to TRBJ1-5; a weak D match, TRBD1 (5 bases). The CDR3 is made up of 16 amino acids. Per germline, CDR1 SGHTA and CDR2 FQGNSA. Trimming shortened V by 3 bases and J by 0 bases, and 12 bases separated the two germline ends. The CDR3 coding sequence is TGTGCCAGCAGCTTTCTGGGGCAGGGTAGCAATCAGCCCCAGCATTTT. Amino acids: CASSFLGQGSNQPQHF.

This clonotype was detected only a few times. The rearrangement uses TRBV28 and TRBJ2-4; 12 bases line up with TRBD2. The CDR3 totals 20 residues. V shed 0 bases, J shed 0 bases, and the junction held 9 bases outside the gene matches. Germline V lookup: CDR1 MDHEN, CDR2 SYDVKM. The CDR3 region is CASSLWGTSGRPRAKNIQYF. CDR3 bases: TGTGCCAGCAGTTTATGGGGTACTAGCGGGAGGCCGCGAGCCAAAAACATTCAGTACTTC.

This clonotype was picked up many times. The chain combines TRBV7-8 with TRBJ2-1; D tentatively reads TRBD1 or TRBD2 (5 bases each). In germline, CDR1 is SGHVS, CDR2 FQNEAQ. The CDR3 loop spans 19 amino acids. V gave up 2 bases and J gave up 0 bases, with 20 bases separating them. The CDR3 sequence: CASSLRDPPILSSYNEQFF. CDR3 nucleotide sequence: TGTGCCAGCAGCTTAAGGGACCCACCAATATTGAGCTCCTACAATGAGCAGTTCTTC.

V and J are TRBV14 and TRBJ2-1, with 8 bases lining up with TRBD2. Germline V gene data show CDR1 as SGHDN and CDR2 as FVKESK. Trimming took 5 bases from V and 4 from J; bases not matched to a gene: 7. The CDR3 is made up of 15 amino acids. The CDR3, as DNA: TGTGCCAGCAGCTCAAGCGGGAGATCTTACAATGAGCAGTTCTTC. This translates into CASSSSGRSYNEQFF.

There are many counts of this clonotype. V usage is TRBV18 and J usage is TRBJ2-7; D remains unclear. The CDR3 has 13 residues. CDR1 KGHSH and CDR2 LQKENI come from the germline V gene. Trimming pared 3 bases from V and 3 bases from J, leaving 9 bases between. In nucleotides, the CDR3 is TGTGCCAGCTCACCCCTTCGTAGCTACGAGCAGTACTTC. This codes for CASSPLRSYEQYF.

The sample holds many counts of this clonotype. This chain's CDR3 is CASSQQGLGTEAFF. The CDR3 coding sequence is TGTGCCAGCAGTCAACAGGGACTAGGCACTGAAGCTTTCTTT. The chain has TRBV12-3 or TRBV12-4 and TRBJ1-1; a possible D gene is TRBD1 (6 bases). The CDR3 extends over 14 amino acids. Trimming stripped 5 bases from V and 4 bases from J, with 14 bases between.

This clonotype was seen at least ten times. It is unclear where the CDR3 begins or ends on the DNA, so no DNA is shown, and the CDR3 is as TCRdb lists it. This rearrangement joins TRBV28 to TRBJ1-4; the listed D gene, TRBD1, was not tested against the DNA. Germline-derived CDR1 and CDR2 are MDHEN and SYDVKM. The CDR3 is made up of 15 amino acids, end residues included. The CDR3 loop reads CASSSSTGGNEKLFF.

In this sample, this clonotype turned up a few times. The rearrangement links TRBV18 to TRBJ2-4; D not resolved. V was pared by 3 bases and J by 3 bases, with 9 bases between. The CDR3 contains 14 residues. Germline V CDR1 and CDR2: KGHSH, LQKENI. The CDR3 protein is CASSPATLKNIQYF. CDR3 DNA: TGTGCCAGCTCACCGGCAACACTCAAAAACATTCAGTACTTC.

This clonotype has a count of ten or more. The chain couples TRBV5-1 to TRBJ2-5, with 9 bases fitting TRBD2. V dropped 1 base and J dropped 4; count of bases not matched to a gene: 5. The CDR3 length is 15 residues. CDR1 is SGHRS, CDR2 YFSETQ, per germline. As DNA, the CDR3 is TGCGCCAGCAGCTTGAAAGCGGGGGGCGGAGAGACCCAGTACTTC. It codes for CASSLKAGGGETQYF.

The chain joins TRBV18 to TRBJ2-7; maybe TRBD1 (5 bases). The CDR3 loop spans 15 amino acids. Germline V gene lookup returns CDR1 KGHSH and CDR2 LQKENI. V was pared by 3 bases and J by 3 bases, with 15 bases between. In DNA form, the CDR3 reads TGTGCCAGCTCACCTATCAATTCAGGGAACTACGAGCAGTACTTC. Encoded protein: CASSPINSGNYEQYF. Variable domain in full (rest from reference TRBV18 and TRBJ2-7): NAGVMQNPRHLVRRRGQEARLRCSPMKGHSHVYWYRQLPEEGLKFMVYLQKENIIDESGMPKERFSAEFPKEGPSILRIQQVVRGDSAAYFCASSPINSGNYEQYFGPGTRLTVT.

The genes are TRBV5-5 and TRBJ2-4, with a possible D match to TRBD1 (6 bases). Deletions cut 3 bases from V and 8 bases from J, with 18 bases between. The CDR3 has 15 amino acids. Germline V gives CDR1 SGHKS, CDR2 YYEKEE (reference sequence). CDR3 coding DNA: TGTGCCAGCAGCTCCACCGGGACAATAACAGACATTCAGTACTTC. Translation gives CASSSTGTITDIQYF.

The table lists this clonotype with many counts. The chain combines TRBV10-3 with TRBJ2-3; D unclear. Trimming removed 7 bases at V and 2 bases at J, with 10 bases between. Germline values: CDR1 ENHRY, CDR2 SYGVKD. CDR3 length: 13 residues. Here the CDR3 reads CAIKPDLTDTQYF. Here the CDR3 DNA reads TGTGCCATCAAGCCGGATCTCACAGATACGCAGTATTTT.

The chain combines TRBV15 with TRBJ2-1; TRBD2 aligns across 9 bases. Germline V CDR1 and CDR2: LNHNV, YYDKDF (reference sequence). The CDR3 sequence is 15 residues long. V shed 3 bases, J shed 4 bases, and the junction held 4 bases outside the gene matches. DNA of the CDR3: TGTGCCACCAGCAGGTTGCGGGAGGGATACAATGAGCAGTTCTTC. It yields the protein CATSRLREGYNEQFF.

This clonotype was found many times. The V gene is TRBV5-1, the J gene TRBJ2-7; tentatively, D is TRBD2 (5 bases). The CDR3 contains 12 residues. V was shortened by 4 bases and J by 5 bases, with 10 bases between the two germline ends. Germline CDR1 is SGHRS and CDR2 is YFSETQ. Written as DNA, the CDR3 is TGCGCCAGCAGCCCTGAGGGCCACGAGCAGTACTTC. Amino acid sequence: CASSPEGHEQYF.

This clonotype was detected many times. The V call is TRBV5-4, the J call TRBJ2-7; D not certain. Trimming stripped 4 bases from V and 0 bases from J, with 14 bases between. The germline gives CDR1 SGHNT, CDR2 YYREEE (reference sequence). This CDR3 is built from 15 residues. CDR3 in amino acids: CASSGESGRSYEQYF. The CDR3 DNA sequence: TGTGCCAGCAGCGGAGAATCCGGGCGCTCCTACGAGCAGTACTTC.

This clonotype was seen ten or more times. The DNA of the CDR3 is TGCAGTGCTTCCCTGAGGGGGTACGAGCAGTACTTC. Its protein is CSASLRGYEQYF. The V call is TRBV20-1, the J call TRBJ2-7; tentative D call: TRBD1 (6 bases). V dropped 5 bases and J dropped 4 bases, with 12 bases sitting between them. The germline gives CDR1 DFQATT, CDR2 SNEGSKA (reference sequence). This CDR3 comprises 12 residues.